This TCR beta chain derives from a study of cytomegalovirus exposure and HLA in healthy donors. Overall study results and limits: Presence/absence analyses supposed approximately even sequencing depth among donors. Clonal expansion was found to be greater in HLA-associated TCR beta chains than in equally common others in a later analysis. Only CMV serostatus was available as immune exposure information.

The CDR3 length is 14 residues. Germline assignment: CDR1 SGHTA and CDR2 FQGNSA. Losses at the gene ends were 5 bases for V and 9 bases for J; bases not matched to a gene: 9. 13 Jbeta primers and 60 Vbeta primers were used for the PCR. Libraries were prepared by immunoSEQ multiplex PCR; TCRdb keeps only in-frame clonotypes and omits some of them. The sample lists more than 100,000 clones, around 67% occurring once. This clone is a singleton in its sample. Its specificity is unknown. The chain recombines TRBV7-2 with TRBJ2-1; 8 bases agree with TRBD2. The sample taken for sequencing was PBMCs. The clonotype was recovered from a woman aged 40 to 50 in good health and CMV-seronegative. CDR3 bases: TGTGCCAGCAGCCCTACCGGGACTAGTGGTGAGCAGTTCTTC. This codes for CASSPTGTSGEQFF.